This entry features one T cell receptor (beta chain) sequence. The sample comes from a study of cytomegalovirus exposure and HLA in healthy donors. With 60 Vbeta and 13 Jbeta primers, the PCR was carried out. Sequencing used immunoSEQ multiplex PCR; TCRdb keeps in-frame clones, though not all of them. This table holds about 150,000 clones, more than 70% found once. V gave up 4 bases and J gave up 4 bases, with 9 bases separating them. This CDR3 spans 13 amino acids. Germline V lookup: CDR1 LNHDA, CDR2 SQIVND (reference sequence). J is TRBJ2-3 and V is TRBV19; no clear D gene. The sequenced sample was PBMCs. This receptor was identified in a woman in her forties in good health and CMV-seropositive. The CDR3 DNA reads TGTGCCAGTAGTAATCGAGGTCCAGATACGCAGTATTTT. The encoded protein is CASSNRGPDTQYF.